This T cell receptor beta chain was recovered during a study of T cells after yellow fever vaccination. This CDR3 comprises 15 residues. The V end was cut by 4 bases, the J end by 7 bases, with 20 bases between. The germline V gene encodes CDR1 SGHRS and CDR2 YFSETQ. Whole-study findings and limits: Some clonotypes were seen in both the CD4 and the CD8 compartments. These made up a small share and likely arose from convergent recombination.

This clonotype was seen ten or more times. The antigen remains undetermined. TCRdb reanalysed the 5' RACE reads using MiXCR and keeps one entry per CDR3 protein. The sample holds about 210,000 distinct CDR3 sequences, roughly 3.3% seen once. V is TRBV5-1 and J is TRBJ1-2; D might be TRBD1 (6 bases). This specimen was CD4+ T cells sorted from PBMCs, taken 10 days after the yellow fever booster vaccination. The clonotype comes from a man younger than 30 who received the YFV17D yellow fever vaccine. The CDR3 protein is CASSPSNRAESGYTF. The CDR3 bases are TGCGCCAGCAGCCCCTCCAACAGGGCAGAAAGTGGCTACACCTTC.